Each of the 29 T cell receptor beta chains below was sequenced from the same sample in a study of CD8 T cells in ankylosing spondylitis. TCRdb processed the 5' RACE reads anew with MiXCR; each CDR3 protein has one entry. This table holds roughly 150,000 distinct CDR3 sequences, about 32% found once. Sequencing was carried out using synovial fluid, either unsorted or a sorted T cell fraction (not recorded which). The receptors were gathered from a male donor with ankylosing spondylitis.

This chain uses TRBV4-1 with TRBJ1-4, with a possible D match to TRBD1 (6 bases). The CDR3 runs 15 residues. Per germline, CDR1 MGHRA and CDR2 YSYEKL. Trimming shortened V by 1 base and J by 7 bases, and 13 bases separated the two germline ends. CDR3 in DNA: TGCGCCAGCAGCCAAGGAGGGGGGATCGGTGAAAAACTGTTTTTT. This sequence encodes CASSQGGGIGEKLFF.

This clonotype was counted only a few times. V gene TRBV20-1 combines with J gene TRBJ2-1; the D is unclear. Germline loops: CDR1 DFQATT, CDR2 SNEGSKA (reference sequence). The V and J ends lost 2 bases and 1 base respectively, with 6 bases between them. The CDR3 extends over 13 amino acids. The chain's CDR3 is CSARTESYNEQFF. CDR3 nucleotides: TGCAGTGCTAGAACGGAATCCTACAATGAGCAGTTCTTC.

DNA of the CDR3: TGCGCCAGCAGGGACAGGGCGAGCACCGGGGAGCTGTTTTTT. Translated, it gives CASRDRASTGELFF. The gene calls are TRBV5-1 and TRBJ2-2; TRBD1 matches 8 bases. Germline CDR1 reads SGHRS; CDR2 reads YFSETQ. The CDR3 totals 14 residues. Trimming removed 5 bases from V and 4 bases from J; junction bases left unmatched: 4. Full variable domain (remainder filled in from reference TRBV5-1 and TRBJ2-2): KAGVTQTPRYLIKTRGQQVTLSCSPISGHRSVSWYQQTPGQGLQFLFEYFSETQRNKGNFPGRFSGRQFSNSRSEMNVSTLELGDSALYLCASRDRASTGELFFGEGSRLTVL.

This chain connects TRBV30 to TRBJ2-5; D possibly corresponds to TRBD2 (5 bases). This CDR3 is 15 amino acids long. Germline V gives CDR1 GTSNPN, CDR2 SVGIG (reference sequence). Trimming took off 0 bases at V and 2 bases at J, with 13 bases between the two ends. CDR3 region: CAWSVPGVRQETQYF. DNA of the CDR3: TGTGCCTGGAGTGTTCCCGGGGTTCGGCAAGAGACCCAGTACTTC.

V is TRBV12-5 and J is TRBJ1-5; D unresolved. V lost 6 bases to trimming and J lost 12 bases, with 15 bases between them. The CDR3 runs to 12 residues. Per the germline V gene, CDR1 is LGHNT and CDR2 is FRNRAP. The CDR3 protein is CASGVQGGVQHF. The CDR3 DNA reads TGTGCTAGTGGGGTTCAAGGTGGAGTCCAGCATTTT.

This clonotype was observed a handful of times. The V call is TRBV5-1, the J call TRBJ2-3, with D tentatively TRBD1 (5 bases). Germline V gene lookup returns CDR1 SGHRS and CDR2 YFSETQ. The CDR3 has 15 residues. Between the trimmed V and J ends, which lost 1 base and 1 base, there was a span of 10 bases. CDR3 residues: CASSLLDIRTDTQYF. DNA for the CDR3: TGCGCCAGCAGCTTGCTGGACATTCGCACAGATACGCAGTATTTT.

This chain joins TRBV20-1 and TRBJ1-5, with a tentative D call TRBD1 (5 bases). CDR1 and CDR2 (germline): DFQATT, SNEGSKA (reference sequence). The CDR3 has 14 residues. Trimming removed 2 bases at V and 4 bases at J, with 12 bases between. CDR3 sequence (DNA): TGCAGTGCTAGATTAGACAGATTGAATCAGCCCCAGCATTTT. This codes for CSARLDRLNQPQHF.

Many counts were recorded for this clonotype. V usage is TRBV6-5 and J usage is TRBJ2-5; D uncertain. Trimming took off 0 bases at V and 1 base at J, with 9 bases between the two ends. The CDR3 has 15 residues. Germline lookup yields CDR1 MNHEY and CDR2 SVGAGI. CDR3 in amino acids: CASSYSIWSQETQYF. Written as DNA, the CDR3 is TGTGCCAGCAGTTACTCTATTTGGAGCCAAGAGACCCAGTACTTC.

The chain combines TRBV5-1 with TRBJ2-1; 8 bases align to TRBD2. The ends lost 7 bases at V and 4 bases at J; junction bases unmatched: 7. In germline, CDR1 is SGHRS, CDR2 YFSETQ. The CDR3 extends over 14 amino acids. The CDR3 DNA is TGCGCCAGCGCGTCGGGAGGGACATACAATGAGCAGTTCTTC. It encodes CASASGGTYNEQFF.

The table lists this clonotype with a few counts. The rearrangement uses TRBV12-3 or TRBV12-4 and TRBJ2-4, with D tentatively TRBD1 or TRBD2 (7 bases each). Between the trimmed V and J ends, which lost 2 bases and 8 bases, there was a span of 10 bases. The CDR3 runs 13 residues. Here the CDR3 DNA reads TGTGCCAGCAGTTTACAGGGGGGGGACATTCAGTACTTC. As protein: CASSLQGGDIQYF.

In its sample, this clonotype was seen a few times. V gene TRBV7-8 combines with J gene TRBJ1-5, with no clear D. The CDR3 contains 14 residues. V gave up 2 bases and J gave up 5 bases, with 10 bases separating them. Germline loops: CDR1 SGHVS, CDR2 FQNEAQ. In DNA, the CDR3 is TGTGCCAGCAGCTTATCGAACGTGGATCAGCCCCAGCATTTT. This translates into CASSLSNVDQPQHF.

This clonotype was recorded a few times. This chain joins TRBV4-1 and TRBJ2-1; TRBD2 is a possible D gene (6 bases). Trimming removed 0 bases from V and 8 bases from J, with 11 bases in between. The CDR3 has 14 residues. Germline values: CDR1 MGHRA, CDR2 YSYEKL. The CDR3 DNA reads TGCGCCAGCAGCCAAGATTTTCGACTAGATGAGCAGTTCTTC. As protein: CASSQDFRLDEQFF.

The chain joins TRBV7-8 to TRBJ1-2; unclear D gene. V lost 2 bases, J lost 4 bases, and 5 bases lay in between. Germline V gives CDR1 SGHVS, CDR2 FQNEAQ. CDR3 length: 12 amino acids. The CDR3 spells CASSLSRYGYTF. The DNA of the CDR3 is TGTGCCAGCAGCTTAAGCCGCTATGGCTACACCTTC.

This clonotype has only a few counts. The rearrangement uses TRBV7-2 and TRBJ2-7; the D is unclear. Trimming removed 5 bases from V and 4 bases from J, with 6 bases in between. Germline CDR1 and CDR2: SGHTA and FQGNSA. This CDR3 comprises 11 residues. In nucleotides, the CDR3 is TGTGCCAGCAGCAGTCAATACGAGCAGTACTTC. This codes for CASSSQYEQYF.

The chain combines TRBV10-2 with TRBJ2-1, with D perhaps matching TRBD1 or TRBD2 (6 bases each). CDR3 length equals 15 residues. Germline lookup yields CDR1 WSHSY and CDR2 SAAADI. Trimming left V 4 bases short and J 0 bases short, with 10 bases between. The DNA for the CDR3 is TGCGCCAGCAGTGTCGGGGGCGTCTCCTACAATGAGCAGTTCTTC. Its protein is CASSVGGVSYNEQFF.

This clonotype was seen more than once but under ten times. The CDR3 protein is CSARDAGGPSYNEQFF. CDR3 sequence (DNA): TGCAGTGCTAGAGATGCCGGGGGGCCCTCCTACAATGAGCAGTTCTTC. J is TRBJ2-1 and V is TRBV20-1; maybe TRBD2 (7 bases). Germline CDR1 and CDR2: DFQATT and SNEGSKA (reference sequence). The germline V and J ends were trimmed by 0 bases and 0 bases, with 12 bases remaining between them. The CDR3 contains 16 residues.

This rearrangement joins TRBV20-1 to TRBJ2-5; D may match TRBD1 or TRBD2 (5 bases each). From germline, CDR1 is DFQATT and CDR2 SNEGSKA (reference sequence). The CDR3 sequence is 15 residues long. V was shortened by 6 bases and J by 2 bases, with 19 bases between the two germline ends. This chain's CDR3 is CSAQRGLGLQETQYF. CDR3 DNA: TGCAGTGCCCAGAGAGGGCTGGGGCTACAAGAGACCCAGTACTTC.

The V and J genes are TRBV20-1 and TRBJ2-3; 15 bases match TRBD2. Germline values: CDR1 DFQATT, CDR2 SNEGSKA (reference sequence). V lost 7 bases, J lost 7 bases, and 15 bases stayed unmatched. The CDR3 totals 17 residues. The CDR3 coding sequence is TGCAGTGGTACCTCCGGGACTAGCGGGGGGATGGGAAATACGCAGTATTTT. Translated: CSGTSGTSGGMGNTQYF.

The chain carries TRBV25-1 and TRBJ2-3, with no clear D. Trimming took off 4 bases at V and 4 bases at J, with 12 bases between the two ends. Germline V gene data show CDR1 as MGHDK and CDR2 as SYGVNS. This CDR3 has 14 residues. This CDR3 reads CASSGVLGPDTQYF. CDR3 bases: TGTGCCAGCAGTGGCGTCCTAGGTCCAGATACGCAGTATTTT.

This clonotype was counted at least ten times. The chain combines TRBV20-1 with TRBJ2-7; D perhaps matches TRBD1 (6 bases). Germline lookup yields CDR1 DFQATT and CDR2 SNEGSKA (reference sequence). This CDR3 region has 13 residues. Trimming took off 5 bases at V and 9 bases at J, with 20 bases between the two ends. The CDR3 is CSALGTPATGQYF. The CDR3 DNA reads TGCAGTGCTTTGGGGACACCTGCTACAGGGCAGTACTTC.

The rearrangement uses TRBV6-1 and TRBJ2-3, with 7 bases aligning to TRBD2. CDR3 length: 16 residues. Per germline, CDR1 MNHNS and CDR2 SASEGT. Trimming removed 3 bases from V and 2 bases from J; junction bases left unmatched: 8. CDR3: CASSEKGGRYTDTQYF. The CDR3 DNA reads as TGTGCCAGCAGTGAGAAGGGCGGGAGATACACAGATACGCAGTATTTT.

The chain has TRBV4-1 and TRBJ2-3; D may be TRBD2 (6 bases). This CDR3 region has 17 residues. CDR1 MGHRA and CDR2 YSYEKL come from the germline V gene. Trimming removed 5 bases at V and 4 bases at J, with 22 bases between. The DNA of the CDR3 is TGCGCCAGCAGCGACCCTCCGGTCCTCCTAGCGTCAGATACGCAGTATTTT. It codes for CASSDPPVLLASDTQYF.

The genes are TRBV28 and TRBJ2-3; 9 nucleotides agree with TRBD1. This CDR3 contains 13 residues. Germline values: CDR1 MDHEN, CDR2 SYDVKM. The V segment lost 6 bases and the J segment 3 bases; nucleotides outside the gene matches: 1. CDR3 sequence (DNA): TGTGCCAGCAGAGGGACAGGGACAGATACGCAGTATTTT. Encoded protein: CASRGTGTDTQYF.

DNA of the CDR3: TGTGCCAGCAGCTTAGGGACAGGGCACTACGAGCAGTACTTC. It encodes CASSLGTGHYEQYF. This chain joins TRBV7-2 and TRBJ2-7, with TRBD1 matching over 8 bases. With V trimmed by 1 base and J by 3 bases, 2 bases remained unmatched. The CDR3 covers 14 residues. The germline gives CDR1 SGHTA, CDR2 FQGNSA. The full variable domain, in which reference TRBV7-2 and TRBJ2-7 provide the parts outside the CDR3, is GAGVSQSPSNKVTEKGKDVELRCDPISGHTALYWYRQSLGQGLEFLIYFQGNSAPDKSGLPSDRFSAERTGGSVSTLTIQRTQQEDSAVYLCASSLGTGHYEQYFGPGTRLTVT.

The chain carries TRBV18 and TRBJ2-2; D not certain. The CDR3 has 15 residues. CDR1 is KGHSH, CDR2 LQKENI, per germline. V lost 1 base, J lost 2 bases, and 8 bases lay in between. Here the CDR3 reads CASSPQVHNTGELFF. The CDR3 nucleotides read TGTGCCAGCTCACCACAGGTGCACAACACCGGGGAGCTGTTTTTT.

CDR3 nucleotides: TGCAGTGCTAGGTCTACTAGCGGGAGGGAAGAGACCCAGTACTTC. This codes for CSARSTSGREETQYF. The rearrangement links TRBV20-1 to TRBJ2-5; 13 nucleotides line up with TRBD2. Unmatched junction bases numbered 4, after V lost 3 bases and J lost 3 bases. Germline CDR1 DFQATT, CDR2 SNEGSKA (reference sequence). This CDR3 is 15 amino acids long.

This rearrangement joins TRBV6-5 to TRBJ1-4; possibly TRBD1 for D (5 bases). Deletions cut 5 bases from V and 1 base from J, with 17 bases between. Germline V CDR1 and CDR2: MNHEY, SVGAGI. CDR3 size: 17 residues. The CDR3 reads CASSPRYSGGTNEKLFF. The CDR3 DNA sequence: TGTGCCAGCAGTCCTCGGTACTCCGGGGGAACTAATGAAAAACTGTTTTTT.

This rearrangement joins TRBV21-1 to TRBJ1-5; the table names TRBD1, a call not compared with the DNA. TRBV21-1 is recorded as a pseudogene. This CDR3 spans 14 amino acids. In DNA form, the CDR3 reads TGTGCCAGCAGCGCCCGGCGGGGCAATCAGCCCCAGCATTTT. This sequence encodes CASSARRGNQPQHF.

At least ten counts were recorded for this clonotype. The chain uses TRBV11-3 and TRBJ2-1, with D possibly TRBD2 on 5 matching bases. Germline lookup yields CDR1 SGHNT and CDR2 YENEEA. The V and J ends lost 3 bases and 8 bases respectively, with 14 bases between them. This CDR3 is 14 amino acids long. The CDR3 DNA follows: TGTGCCAGCAGCTTGCGGGCTACCGGCGATGAGCAGTTCTTC. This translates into CASSLRATGDEQFF.